Listed below are T cell receptor beta chains from one sample, sequenced in a study of shared clonotypes between healthy human individuals. TCRdb keeps only in-frame clones here, not all; method: immunoSEQ multiplex PCR. There are some 200,000 clones in the sample; 90% to 95% occur only once, and around 0.072% lies in the top ten. What was sequenced was naive CD4+ T cells sorted from blood. Receptor source: a woman aged 25 to 39 in good health. CDR3s include the opening cysteine and the closing phenylalanine or tryptophan. D genes are given only for firm matches. Clone size, where shown, is once, few, many, or a class for clones that have expanded.

cdr3_length,v_call,d_call,clone_size,j_call,cdr3_nt,cdr3_aa
13,TRBV5-1,.,.,TRBJ2-2,TGCGCCAGCAGCTCCTTGGTCGAGGGGGAGCTGTTTTTT,CASSSLVEGELFF
15,TRBV7-9,.,.,TRBJ2-1,TGTGCCAGCAGCTTGGGAGGGGGCTCCTACAATGAGCAGTTCTTC,CASSLGGGSYNEQFF
15,TRBV10-3,.,.,TRBJ2-7,TGTGCCATCAGTGAGGTCCAGGGGCTCTCCTACGAGCAGTACTTC,CAISEVQGLSYEQYF
14,TRBV15,TRBD1,.,TRBJ1-5,TGTGCCACCAGCCGACAGGGGAGGAATCAGCCCCAGCATTTT,CATSRQGRNQPQHF
12,TRBV29-1,.,.,TRBJ2-3,TGCAGCGTGAAGGAGAGCACAGATACGCAGTATTTT,CSVKESTDTQYF
15,TRBV5-4,TRBD1,.,TRBJ2-1,TGTGCCAGCAGCTTGGGGACAGGGGGCCTCAATGAGCAGTTCTTC,CASSLGTGGLNEQFF
15,TRBV5-1,TRBD2,few,TRBJ2-7,TGCGCCAGCAGCTTGGCGCTAGCGGACGCCTACGAGCAGTACTTC,CASSLALADAYEQYF
13,TRBV10-2,.,.,TRBJ2-2,TGCGCCAGCAGTGAGATGGGGGCCCGGGAGCTGTTTTTT,CASSEMGARELFF
17,TRBV10-3,TRBD1,.,TRBJ1-3,TGTGCCATCAGTGACGTGGGGCAGGGGGCTTCTGGAAACACCATATATTTT,CAISDVGQGASGNTIYF
13,TRBV10-2,TRBD2,.,TRBJ2-1,TGCGCCAGCAGACTAGCGGGGGACAATGAGCAGTTCTTC,CASRLAGDNEQFF
17,TRBV4-3,TRBD1,.,TRBJ1-5,TGCGCCAGCAGCCACGTAACAGGGGGTCTCAGCAATCAGCCCCAGCATTTT,CASSHVTGGLSNQPQHF
14,TRBV19,.,once,TRBJ1-1,TGTGCCAGTAGTCCCCACAGGGACGACACTGAAGCTTTCTTT,CASSPHRDDTEAFF
14,TRBV11-2,.,.,TRBJ2-7,TGTGCCAGCAGCTTAGTCGGGAGAACCTACGAGCAGTACTTC,CASSLVGRTYEQYF
12,TRBV12-5,.,.,TRBJ1-1,TGTGCTAGTGGTTCGTATAATCCCCTAACTTTCTTT,CASGSYNPLTFF
18,TRBV10-3,TRBD2,.,TRBJ2-7,TGTGCCATCAGTGATGGACTAGCGGGAGGATTAGGTTCCTACGAGCAGTACTTC,CAISDGLAGGLGSYEQYF
14,TRBV5-4,.,.,TRBJ2-1,TGTGCCAGCAGCTTGGTTAGCTCCTACAATGAGCAGTTCTTC,CASSLVSSYNEQFF
15,TRBV7-2,.,.,TRBJ2-7,TGTGCCAGCAGCTTAGACCCCGGTGGGGCCCGGGAGCAGTACTTC,CASSLDPGGAREQYF
14,TRBV15,.,.,TRBJ1-2,TGTGCCACCAGCCATGAGGCGGGGGGCGGTGGCTACACCTTC,CATSHEAGGGGYTF
18,TRBV28,.,.,TRBJ2-6,TGTGCCAGCAGTTTTCCTTCCGGGCTGGCGGGGGGGGCCAACGTCCTGACTTTC,CASSFPSGLAGGANVLTF
12,TRBV28,.,.,TRBJ2-7,TGTGCCAGCAGCCCCCCAGGACCCGAGCAGTACTTC,CASSPPGPEQYF
18,TRBV5-1,.,.,TRBJ2-5,TGCGCCAGCAGCTTGGGAGGTCACGTCGGGGGATCGAGAGAGACCCAGTACTTC,CASSLGGHVGGSRETQYF
17,TRBV13,TRBD1,.,TRBJ2-7,TGTGCCAGCAGCTTACATCCTCCGGGACAGGGGGTCTACGAGCAGTACTTC,CASSLHPPGQGVYEQYF
15,TRBV5-1,.,once,TRBJ2-1,TGCGCCAGCAGCTCCAACGGACAGTCGAGCGATGAGCAGTTCTTC,CASSSNGQSSDEQFF
14,TRBV4-1,.,.,TRBJ2-2,TGCGCCAGCGGCCGAGCCCAGCGGACCGGGGAGCTGTTTTTT,CASGRAQRTGELFF
13,TRBV19,.,.,TRBJ1-2,TGTGCCAGTAGTATAGACAGGGTCTATGGCTACACCTTC,CASSIDRVYGYTF